A single sample gave rise to the 6 T cell receptor beta chains below, sequenced in a study of identical twins. TCRdb processed the 5' RACE reads anew with MiXCR; each CDR3 protein has one entry. The sample shows some 630,000 distinct CDR3 sequences, less than 9% of them seen only once. Another study also made use of these data, one on yellow fever vaccine responses in identical twins.

Sequencing was carried out using PBMCs. These receptors were collected from a woman aged 18 to 35 in good health.

This clonotype came up a few times. The chain uses TRBV21-1 and TRBJ1-2; TRBD1 reflects the table's D call only, with no check against the DNA. TRBV21-1 is a documented pseudogene. This CDR3 is built from 13 residues. DNA for the CDR3: TGTGCCAGCAGGCCGGGACAGGATGTTGGCTACACCTTC. Translated, it gives CASRPGQDVGYTF.

The table lists this clonotype with many counts. The chain joins TRBV5-1 to TRBJ1-4, with TRBD1 matching over 7 bases. CDR1 and CDR2 (germline): SGHRS, YFSETQ. This CDR3 contains 17 residues. V gave up 1 base and J gave up 5 bases; unmatched junction bases: 11. CDR3 protein: CASSLSPTGVGNEKLFF. In DNA, the CDR3 is TGCGCCAGCAGCTTGTCCCCAACAGGGGTCGGGAATGAAAAACTGTTTTTT. Full variable domain (rest looked up from reference TRBV5-1 and TRBJ1-4): KAGVTQTPRYLIKTRGQQVTLSCSPISGHRSVSWYQQTPGQGLQFLFEYFSETQRNKGNFPGRFSGRQFSNSRSEMNVSTLELGDSALYLCASSLSPTGVGNEKLFFGSGTQLSVL.

The chain is built from TRBV29-1 and TRBJ2-7; 11 nucleotides match TRBD2. Germline assignment: CDR1 SQVTM and CDR2 ANQGSEA. The CDR3 consists of 15 residues. After removal of 4 bases from V and 2 bases from J, the junction contained 7 bases not matched to a gene. The CDR3 bases are TGCAGCGTTGCGTATCTAGCGGGAGGTCCCTACGAGCAGTACTTC. Residues: CSVAYLAGGPYEQYF.

There are a few counts of this clonotype. This chain connects TRBV20-1 to TRBJ2-6; D remains ambiguous. This CDR3 region has 15 residues. V was shortened by 3 bases and J by 3 bases, with 12 bases between the two germline ends. Germline assignment: CDR1 DFQATT and CDR2 SNEGSKA (reference sequence). CDR3: CSARGRDFGANVLTF. In nucleotides, the CDR3 is TGCAGTGCTAGGGGAAGGGATTTTGGGGCCAACGTCCTGACTTTC.

This clonotype was found many times. The rearrangement links TRBV20-1 to TRBJ2-1, with 10 positions matching TRBD2. The CDR3 runs to 15 residues. The J segment lost 7 bases and the V segment lost 3 bases, leaving 9 bases of the junction unmatched. CDR1 and CDR2 from the germline V gene are DFQATT and SNEGSKA (reference sequence). The CDR3 coding sequence is TGCAGTGCTAGGGCCCTAGCGGGAGTATTTAATGAGCAGTTCTTC. Encoded protein: CSARALAGVFNEQFF.

This clonotype was seen a few times. J is TRBJ2-3 and V is TRBV3-1; 8 nucleotides line up with TRBD2. CDR3 length: 15 residues. V shed 2 bases and J 3 bases; nucleotides not matched to a gene: 4. Germline values: CDR1 LGHDT, CDR2 YNNKEL (reference sequence). The DNA of the CDR3 is TGTGCCAGCAGCCAAAATCCGGGGGGGACAGATACGCAGTATTTT. Protein product: CASSQNPGGTDTQYF.